A selection of T cell receptor beta chains follows, all from one sample in a study of OX40 agonist ivuxolimab in advanced cancers. This table comes from immunoSEQ multiplex PCR, and its TCRdb copy is limited to in-frame clones, with some not included. The data contain tens of thousands of clones, 94% of them singletons. Sequenced here: CD4+ or CD8+ T cells sorted from blood, sampled in a trial of the OX40 agonist ivuxolimab. These receptors all stem from an adult with an advanced solid tumor such as melanoma, head and neck, liver or kidney cancer. The conserved cysteine and the conserved F or W are not part of the CDR3 here.

length | J | V | CDR3
16 | TRBJ1-4 | TRBV4-1 | ASSQPSNDRGLDEKLF
12 | TRBJ1-1 | TRBV27 | ASAETAWETEAF
11 | TRBJ2-7 | TRBV5-1 | ASSFTGIHEQY
9 | TRBJ2-7 | TRBV20-1 | SARELGEQY
12 | TRBJ2-3 | TRBV6-5 | ASSYRSGWDTQY
14 | TRBJ2-5 | TRBV7-8 | ASSLGTGGSQETQY
12 | TRBJ2-7 | TRBV4-2 | ASSSQREGYEQY
13 | TRBJ1-2 | TRBV25-1 | ASRRGAEANYGYT
14 | TRBJ2-1 | TRBV7-6 | ASSSSRGITYNEQF
12 | TRBJ2-5 | TRBV18 | ASSPQGAQETQY
11 | TRBJ2-7 | TRBV5-1 | ASSPPAVYEQY
13 | TRBJ1-4 | TRBV6-5 | ASSYSRPTNEKLF
12 | TRBJ1-4 | TRBV6-5 | ASSPRGQNEKLF
9 | TRBJ1-1 | TRBV19 | ASSTEGHAF
12 | TRBJ1-5 | TRBV19 | ASSIPGVGQPQH
13 | TRBJ2-7 | TRBV4-1 | ASSQVGGSPYEQY
11 | TRBJ1-1 | TRBV5-1 | ASSWSGGEAAF
13 | TRBJ1-1 | TRBV4-3 | ASSQDRDRYTEAF
8 | TRBJ2-7 | TRBV29-1 | SVGGNEQY
13 | TRBJ2-3 | TRBV4-3 | ASSQDGTGTDTQY
13 | TRBJ2-5 | TRBV2 | ASSGPQESQETQY
19 | TRBJ2-5 | TRBV7-8 | ASSPLLRLAEDVQIGETQY
12 | TRBJ2-5 | TRBV6-5 | ASSAPGGRETQY
12 | TRBJ1-2 | TRBV19 | ASSLEDWDYGYT
13 | TRBJ1-1 | TRBV5-4 | ASSLAGQRNTEAF
11 | TRBJ1-1 | TRBV6-5 | ASSTDLNTEAF
12 | TRBJ1-4 | TRBV6-6 | ASSYSQANGKLF
9 | TRBJ2-2 | TRBV20-1 | SAREGGELF
11 | TRBJ1-2 | TRBV9 | ASSLGGLYGYT
14 | TRBJ2-1 | TRBV5-1 | ASRAPGGYLGNEQF
13 | TRBJ2-7 | TRBV4-3 | ASSQGTSGMDEQY
21 | TRBJ2-1 | TRBV19 | ASSMAGAGVGLAGPSSYNEQF
12 | TRBJ1-1 | TRBV2 | ASSFIDRDAEAF
12 | TRBJ2-2 | TRBV27 | ASSAAWNTGELF
15 | TRBJ1-4 | TRBV9 | ASSPRILSPTNEKLF
14 | TRBJ2-5 | TRBV19 | ASSIRSDRLQETQY
10 | TRBJ1-1 | TRBV4-1 | ASSQGDTEAF